These 16 T cell receptor beta chains came from one sample sequenced in a study of blood T cell repertoires in COVID-19. The assay was immunoSEQ multiplex PCR, and TCRdb's table has in-frame clones only and misses some. Of roughly 320,000 clones detected, more than 90% appear once; the ten largest clones hold 3.9%. The sequenced sample consisted of PBMCs or T cells enriched from blood (not recorded which). Receptors originate from a woman between 25 and 40 years old who had been exposed to COVID-19.

V is TRBV19 and J is TRBJ1-2; 7 bases are shared with TRBD1. V lost 8 bases and J lost 4; bases outside the gene matches: 13. The CDR3 runs to 15 residues. In germline, CDR1 is LNHDA, CDR2 SQIVND (reference sequence). CDR3 sequence reads: CASGQRQGRSYGYTF. The CDR3 DNA reads TGTGCCAGTGGCCAACGACAGGGAAGGAGCTATGGCTACACCTTC.

This clone was recorded once. The genes are TRBV5-1 and TRBJ1-1; no definite D call. Germline CDR1 SGHRS, CDR2 YFSETQ. The V end was cut by 0 bases, the J end by 3 bases, with 15 bases between. The CDR3 contains 16 residues. The CDR3 nucleotides read TGCGCCAGCAGCTTGGGTGGACTTCTCGGATACACTGAAGCTTTCTTT. Translated, it gives CASSLGGLLGYTEAFF.

The chain couples TRBV5-1 to TRBJ1-1, with 7 bases identical to TRBD1. From germline, CDR1 is SGHRS and CDR2 YFSETQ. The CDR3 is made up of 15 amino acids. V shed 4 bases and J 4 bases; nucleotides not matched to a gene: 10. The CDR3 nucleotides are TGCGCCAGCAGCCTGTCGGGACAGCGGGCCACTGAAGCTTTCTTT. Residues: CASSLSGQRATEAFF.

The chain uses TRBV5-1 and TRBJ2-3; 9 nucleotides line up with TRBD2. V lost 0 bases, J lost 0 bases, and 5 bases stayed unmatched. Germline CDR1 reads SGHRS; CDR2 reads YFSETQ. The CDR3 is 17 residues long. CDR3: CASSLGAGLASTDTQYF. The CDR3 bases are TGCGCCAGCAGCTTGGGAGCGGGACTAGCTAGCACAGATACGCAGTATTTT.

This chain joins TRBV7-8 and TRBJ2-1; 8 nucleotides agree with TRBD1. Germline trimming cut 5 bases from V and 6 bases from J; bases unmatched to any gene: 9. Per germline, CDR1 SGHVS and CDR2 FQNEAQ. The CDR3 runs 15 residues. The CDR3 region has the DNA TGTGCCAGCAGCAAGGACAGGGCTACGTCCAATGAGCAGTTCTTC. It encodes CASSKDRATSNEQFF.

The chain links TRBV24-1 to TRBJ2-2; weak D call: TRBD1 (6 bases). Trimming removed 4 bases at V and 5 bases at J, with 13 bases between. Germline CDR1 reads KGHDR; CDR2 reads SFDVKD. CDR3 size: 15 residues. The CDR3 coding sequence is TGTGCCACCAGTGAAGGTACAGGGTGGACCGGGGAGCTGTTTTTT. As protein: CATSEGTGWTGELFF.

This chain connects TRBV7-9 to TRBJ1-6, with 7 bases fitting TRBD1. V was clipped by 1 base and J by 6 bases; unmatched bases: 6. This CDR3 has 16 residues. Germline CDR1 SEHNR, CDR2 FQNEAQ (reference sequence). The DNA of the CDR3 is TGTGCCAGCAGCTTAGGGGGGACAGACCTTAATTCACCCCTCCACTTT. It translates to CASSLGGTDLNSPLHF.

This clone appeared a few times. V is TRBV5-1 and J is TRBJ2-7; possibly TRBD1 for D (5 bases). In germline, CDR1 is SGHRS, CDR2 YFSETQ. The length of the CDR3 is 17 residues. V lost 0 bases, J lost 0 bases, and 16 bases lay in between. The CDR3, as DNA: TGCGCCAGCAGCTTGGGCCCCTCGCAGGGCCTCTCCTACGAGCAGTACTTC. Amino acids: CASSLGPSQGLSYEQYF.

The rearrangement joins TRBV5-5 to TRBJ2-5, with TRBD1 matching 8 bases. Trimming took 4 bases from V and 2 from J; bases not matched to a gene: 7. This CDR3 contains 15 residues. Looked up from germline, CDR1 is SGHKS and CDR2 is YYEKEE (reference sequence). This CDR3 reads CASSTTTGGQETQYF. CDR3 bases: TGTGCCAGCAGCACCACTACAGGGGGGCAAGAGACCCAGTACTTC.

The chain carries TRBV5-4 and TRBJ1-3, with TRBD1 matching 8 bases. With V trimmed by 4 bases and J by 2 bases, 5 bases remained unmatched. CDR1 SGHNT and CDR2 YYREEE come from the germline V gene (reference sequence). The CDR3 has 15 amino acids. CDR3 region: CASSPDRVAGNTIYF. CDR3 DNA sequence: TGTGCCAGCAGCCCGGACAGGGTTGCTGGAAACACCATATATTTT.

The chain is built from TRBV5-1 and TRBJ1-1, with D hard to call. Trimming removed 5 bases at V and 1 base at J, with 9 bases between. The germline V gene has CDR1 SGHRS and CDR2 YFSETQ. The CDR3 length is 13 residues. The CDR3 sequence: CASRGAGNTEAFF. The CDR3 DNA sequence: TGCGCCAGCAGGGGAGCGGGGAACACTGAAGCTTTCTTT.

J is TRBJ2-7 and V is TRBV5-1, with TRBD1 matching over 8 bases. The germline CDR1 and CDR2 sequences are SGHRS and YFSETQ. The length of the CDR3 is 16 residues. Unmatched junction bases numbered 5, after V lost 0 bases and J lost 0 bases. The CDR3 sequence is CASSLAGQGLSYEQYF. CDR3 sequence (DNA): TGCGCCAGCAGCTTGGCTGGACAGGGCCTCTCCTACGAGCAGTACTTC.

CDR3 DNA sequence: TGTGCCAGCAGCTTAAGTGGGACAGGGAACGTAAAATCCCAGCATTTT. Translated, it gives CASSLSGTGNVKSQHF. This chain joins TRBV7-8 and TRBJ1-5; 9 bases are a match to TRBD1. This CDR3 comprises 16 residues. Trimming took 2 bases from V and 11 from J; bases not matched to a gene: 13. The V gene's germline CDR1 is SGHVS and CDR2 FQNEAQ.

The chain has TRBV5-8 and TRBJ1-2, with 8 nucleotides matching TRBD1. Germline lookup yields CDR1 SGHTS and CDR2 YDEGEE. Losses at the gene ends were 4 bases for V and 6 bases for J; bases not matched to a gene: 5. CDR3 size: 13 residues. CDR3 residues: CASSARTGNGYTF. In DNA, the CDR3 is TGTGCCAGCAGCGCGCGGACAGGGAATGGCTACACCTTC. The complete variable domain, with remaining parts taken from reference TRBV5-8 and TRBJ1-2, reads EAGVTQSPTHLIKTRGQQATLRCSPISGHTSVYWYQQALGLGLQFLLWYDEGEERNRGNFPPRFSGRQFPNYSSELNVNALELEDSALYLCASSARTGNGYTFGSGTRLTVV.

The J gene is TRBJ2-5, the V gene TRBV7-9, with unresolved D. The CDR3 spans 15 residues. Trimming removed 5 bases from V and 1 base from J, with 14 bases in between. Germline CDR1 and CDR2: SEHNR and FQNEAQ (reference sequence). The CDR3: CASSRLRNSQETQYF. The CDR3 nucleotides are TGTGCCAGCAGCCGATTACGTAACAGCCAAGAGACCCAGTACTTC.

The chain employs TRBV7-9 and TRBJ2-2, with a possible D match to TRBD2 (5 bases). This CDR3 has 14 residues. The ends were cut back, 1 base at V and 7 bases at J, with 10 bases in the middle. The V gene's germline CDR1 is SEHNR and CDR2 FQNEAQ (reference sequence). In nucleotides, the CDR3 is TGTGCCAGCAGCTTAGACGGGGAAATCGGGGAGCTGTTTTTT. Translated, it gives CASSLDGEIGELFF.